Following are 14 T cell receptor beta chains from one sample sequenced in a study of blood T cell repertoires in COVID-19. Data came from immunoSEQ multiplex PCR; TCRdb stores just in-frame clones and leaves some out. The sample lists roughly 330,000 clones, about 89% seen once, with 5.3% in the top ten. Sequencing input: PBMCs or T cells enriched from blood (not recorded which). Receptor source: a woman aged 25 to 39 who had recovered from COVID-19.

This chain connects TRBV18 to TRBJ1-2, with D uncertain. This CDR3 contains 14 residues. Trimming took 8 bases from V and 7 from J, leaving 20 bases between them. From germline, CDR1 is KGHSH and CDR2 LQKENI. The CDR3 nucleotides are TGTGCCAGCGAAGACGGGAAAGGAATGAGTGGCTACACCTTC. As protein: CASEDGKGMSGYTF.

This chain connects TRBV7-8 to TRBJ2-7; D gene uncertain. CDR1 and CDR2 (germline): SGHVS, FQNEAQ. V was shortened by 2 bases and J by 6 bases, with 11 bases between the two germline ends. CDR3 size: 13 residues. CDR3 nucleotides: TGTGCCAGCAGCTTACTTACGGTGGTCGAGCAGTACTTC. It is translated as CASSLLTVVEQYF.

This sequence joins TRBV28 and TRBJ1-1, with D uncertain. CDR3 length: 14 residues. V was pared by 4 bases and J by 2 bases, with 11 bases between. The germline gives CDR1 MDHEN, CDR2 SYDVKM. CDR3 sequence reads: CASSSPGVNTEAFF. The CDR3 coding sequence is TGTGCCAGCAGTTCCCCGGGAGTTAACACTGAAGCTTTCTTT.

The chain uses TRBV5-1 and TRBJ1-6; TRBD1 aligns across 9 bases. After removal of 4 bases from V and 7 bases from J, the junction contained 9 bases not matched to a gene. Germline-derived CDR1 and CDR2 are SGHRS and YFSETQ. The CDR3 is 16 amino acids. This chain's CDR3 is CASSLDRGIPNSPLHF. In DNA, the CDR3 is TGCGCCAGCAGCCTGGACAGGGGAATCCCCAATTCACCCCTCCACTTT.

The chain recombines TRBV2 with TRBJ1-5; tentatively, D is TRBD1 (5 bases). Germline CDR1 and CDR2: SNHLY and FYNNEI. This CDR3 is 13 amino acids long. V lost 8 bases, J lost 2 bases, and 10 bases lay in between. As DNA, the CDR3 is TGTGCCAGCGGAGGAGGGGGCAATCAGCCCCAGCATTTT. Translating it yields CASGGGGNQPQHF.

This clone appeared a few times. The V gene is TRBV11-2, the J gene TRBJ1-2; D unresolved. Trimming shortened V by 4 bases and J by 7 bases, and 10 bases separated the two germline ends. The germline gives CDR1 SGHAT, CDR2 FQNNGV. The CDR3 runs to 12 residues. The CDR3 is CASSSVIFGYTF. CDR3 nucleotides: TGTGCCAGCAGCTCCGTTATTTTTGGCTACACCTTC.

This clone was seen a handful of times. The J gene is TRBJ2-3, the V gene TRBV28; D perhaps matches TRBD1 (5 bases). Germline V gene lookup returns CDR1 MDHEN and CDR2 SYDVKM. V lost 4 bases to trimming and J lost 5 bases, with 19 bases between them. This CDR3 has 16 amino acids. The CDR3 region has the DNA TGTGCCAGCAGTTCCTTCCACAAAGACAGCCAAGATACGCAGTATTTT. It encodes CASSSFHKDSQDTQYF.

V usage is TRBV3-1 (or the pseudogene TRBV3-2) and J usage is TRBJ2-2, with 8 bases matching TRBD2. CDR3 length: 17 amino acids. V lost 1 base, J lost 1 base, and 5 bases stayed unmatched. Germline CDR1 LGHDT, CDR2 YNNKEL (reference sequence). The CDR3 coding sequence is TGTGCCAGCAGCCAAGGATACCGGGGGGGGAACACCGGGGAGCTGTTTTTT. It is translated as CASSQGYRGGNTGELFF.

V and J are TRBV7-2 and TRBJ2-3, with TRBD2 identical over 8 bases. The CDR3 is 15 residues long. The V segment lost 4 bases and the J segment 5 bases; nucleotides outside the gene matches: 8. Germline CDR1 SGHTA, CDR2 FQGNSA. The CDR3 DNA sequence: TGTGCCAGCAGCTACCTCGGGGGGGCCAGAGATACGCAGTATTTT. It encodes CASSYLGGARDTQYF.

The chain joins TRBV13 to TRBJ1-2; unclear D gene. Trimming pared 5 bases from V and 8 bases from J, leaving 18 bases between. This CDR3 contains 14 residues. CDR1 and CDR2 from the germline V gene are PRHDT and FYEKMQ (reference sequence). CDR3 nucleotides: TGTGCCAGCAGCCCCCGGGATGAAGGTTTCGGCTACACCTTC. The encoded protein is CASSPRDEGFGYTF.

The rearrangement joins TRBV5-1 to TRBJ1-1; D is uncertain. Germline CDR1 and CDR2: SGHRS and YFSETQ. The CDR3 extends over 15 amino acids. Deletions cut 4 bases from V and 1 base from J, with 14 bases between. In DNA form, the CDR3 reads TGCGCCAGCAGCCAAAGACCAGGTGCGAACACTGAAGCTTTCTTT. It is translated as CASSQRPGANTEAFF.

This clone was detected only once. The chain links TRBV5-1 to TRBJ2-2; unclear D gene. CDR3 length equals 16 residues. Trimming pared 0 bases from V and 0 bases from J, leaving 9 bases between. From germline, CDR1 is SGHRS and CDR2 YFSETQ. The CDR3 protein is CASSLAGEPNTGELFF. In DNA, the CDR3 is TGCGCCAGCAGCTTGGCTGGTGAGCCGAACACCGGGGAGCTGTTTTTT.

This sequence joins TRBV30 and TRBJ2-2, with D possibly matching TRBD2 (7 bases). Trimming took off 0 bases at V and 0 bases at J, with 8 bases between the two ends. The CDR3 loop spans 15 amino acids. Looked up from germline, CDR1 is GTSNPN and CDR2 is SVGIG (reference sequence). CDR3 sequence: CAWSVGGANTGELFF. The DNA for the CDR3 is TGTGCCTGGAGTGTAGGGGGGGCGAACACCGGGGAGCTGTTTTTT.

The gene calls are TRBV28 and TRBJ1-2; D may be TRBD1 (5 bases). V was cut by 6 bases and J by 0 bases, with 23 bases left in between. The CDR3 has 18 amino acids. Germline CDR1 is MDHEN and CDR2 is SYDVKM. CDR3: CASSPPGTFFRANYGYTF. In nucleotides, the CDR3 is TGTGCCAGCAGCCCCCCCGGGACTTTTTTCCGAGCTAACTATGGCTACACCTTC.